These T cell receptor beta chains were read from a single sample in a study of post-analysis software for immune sequencing data. From the PCR reads, TCRdb called clonotypes with MiXCR, one entry per CDR3 protein. Among about 560,000 distinct CDR3 sequences, roughly 45% were seen once, and the ten largest hold about 1.8%. Sequenced input: blood. The receptors were gathered from a girl under 18 with multiple sclerosis. The CDR3 runs from the conserved cysteine through the conserved F or W. Each record gives: V gene, J gene, D gene, clone size, CDR3 protein, CDR3 DNA. D genes are given only for firm matches. Rows give clone size only sometimes, using once, few, many, or a class for an expanded clone.

TRBV29-1,TRBJ2-3,.,few,CSVVSDTDTQYF,TGCAGCGTTGTTTCAGACACAGATACGCAGTATTTT
TRBV9,TRBJ2-3,.,.,CASSADRHTQYF,TGTGCCAGCAGCGCCGACAGACATACGCAGTATTTT
TRBV10-1,TRBJ1-1,.,.,CASSEDSMNTEAFF,TGCGCCAGCAGTGAGGACAGCATGAACACTGAAGCTTTCTTT
TRBV12-3/TRBV12-4,TRBJ1-2,.,.,CASSLSVESYGYTF,TGTGCCAGCAGTTTAAGCGTAGAAAGCTATGGCTACACCTTC
TRBV20-1,TRBJ2-1,TRBD2,.,CSAEAGENNEQFF,TGCAGTGCCGAAGCGGGAGAAAACAATGAGCAGTTCTTC
TRBV7-9,TRBJ1-2,TRBD1,.,CASSRDRLGYGYTF,TGTGCCAGCAGCAGGGACAGGCTGGGCTATGGCTACACCTTC
TRBV9,TRBJ2-5,.,.,CASSVGTGTGTPQETQYF,TGTGCCAGCAGCGTAGGTACGGGGACGGGAACCCCCCAAGAGACCCAGTACTTC
TRBV12-3/TRBV12-4,TRBJ2-1,TRBD2,once,CATGTSGRAYNEQFF,TGTGCCACCGGGACTAGCGGGAGGGCCTACAATGAGCAGTTCTTC
TRBV7-6,TRBJ2-7,TRBD1,.,CASSPVGGQGASEQYF,TGTGCCAGCAGTCCAGTAGGAGGACAGGGGGCATCCGAGCAGTACTTC
TRBV9,TRBJ2-3,TRBD1,.,CASNVVDRADTQYF,TGTGCCAGCAACGTAGTTGACAGGGCAGATACGCAGTATTTT
TRBV7-6,TRBJ2-1,TRBD2,.,CASSWTASGVLNEQFF,TGTGCCAGCAGCTGGACGGCTAGCGGGGTTTTAAATGAGCAGTTCTTC
TRBV6-5,TRBJ2-6,.,few,CASSPGLRSGANVLTF,TGTGCCAGCAGTCCAGGACTCCGCTCTGGGGCCAACGTCCTGACTTTC
TRBV12-3/TRBV12-4,TRBJ1-2,.,.,CASPRGGPSIGYTF,TGTGCCAGCCCTAGGGGGGGCCCTTCTATCGGCTACACCTTC
TRBV13,TRBJ2-7,TRBD1,.,CASSSTPGQGYEQYF,TGTGCCAGCAGCTCTACGCCGGGACAGGGCTACGAGCAGTACTTC
TRBV5-5,TRBJ2-7,TRBD1,few,CASSLRDRFTYEQYF,TGTGCCAGCAGCTTGAGGGACAGATTCACCTACGAGCAGTACTTC
TRBV10-3,TRBJ1-2,TRBD1,.,CAISEAGGGGYTF,TGTGCCATCAGTGAGGCAGGGGGCGGTGGCTACACCTTC
TRBV29-1,TRBJ2-7,.,few,CSVWGTTYEQYF,TGCAGCGTTTGGGGGACGACCTACGAGCAGTACTTC
TRBV9,TRBJ1-6,.,.,CASSVGEPYSPLHF,TGTGCCAGCAGCGTGGGGGAACCCTATTCACCCCTCCACTTT
TRBV7-8,TRBJ1-1,.,.,CASSRFLQGTNTEAFF,TGTGCCAGCAGCCGTTTCCTACAGGGCACGAACACTGAAGCTTTCTTT
TRBV20-1,TRBJ2-1,.,.,CSARVEIGLGPFNEQFF,TGCAGTGCTAGAGTGGAAATCGGGCTGGGACCCTTCAATGAGCAGTTCTTC
TRBV5-1,TRBJ2-1,.,.,CASSLEPFGGQFF,TGCGCCAGCAGCTTGGAACCGTTCGGTGGGCAGTTCTTC
TRBV24-1,TRBJ2-5,.,few,CATSVRQKETQYF,TGTGCCACCAGTGTACGACAGAAAGAGACCCAGTACTTC
TRBV20-1,TRBJ1-5,.,.,CSARDIGDGNQPQHF,TGCAGTGCTAGAGACATTGGCGATGGCAATCAGCCCCAGCATTTT
TRBV6-6,TRBJ2-5,TRBD2,few,CASSPRLAEKYF,TGTGCCAGCAGCCCAAGACTAGCGGAGAAGTACTTC
TRBV12-3/TRBV12-4,TRBJ1-1,TRBD1,.,CASSFHRGRVSTEAFF,TGTGCCAGCAGTTTTCACAGGGGGCGGGTAAGCACTGAAGCTTTCTTT